This T cell receptor (beta chain) stems from a study of cytomegalovirus exposure and HLA in healthy donors. On the study more broadly: The roughly 670 first-cohort repertoires shared a platform with the 120 or so validation repertoires, as reported in a later analysis. Study findings and constraints: For most TCR sequences rarity was the rule, although some public TCRs occurred in many donors. The authors confirmed in vitro that three CMV-associated chains were specific for CMV antigens.

Measured with immunoSEQ multiplex PCR; TCRdb has only the in-frame clones, and not every one. The data contain approximately 150,000 clones, approximately 93% of them seen just once; the ten biggest clones take up 0.69%. Concerning this clone: Its antigen remains unknown.

Germline V lookup: CDR1 SGHRS, CDR2 YFSETQ. The CDR3 contains 18 residues. Trimming left V 0 bases short and J 2 bases short, with 15 bases between. The clonotype was recovered from a man younger than 35 in good health and CMV-seronegative. This chain links TRBV5-1 with TRBJ1-6; possibly TRBD1 for D (5 bases). Sequencing was done on a sample of PBMCs. The CDR3 nucleotides are TGCGCCAGCAGCTTGGGAGCCAGGGATGAAACCTATAATTCACCCCTCCACTTT. Protein product: CASSLGARDETYNSPLHF.